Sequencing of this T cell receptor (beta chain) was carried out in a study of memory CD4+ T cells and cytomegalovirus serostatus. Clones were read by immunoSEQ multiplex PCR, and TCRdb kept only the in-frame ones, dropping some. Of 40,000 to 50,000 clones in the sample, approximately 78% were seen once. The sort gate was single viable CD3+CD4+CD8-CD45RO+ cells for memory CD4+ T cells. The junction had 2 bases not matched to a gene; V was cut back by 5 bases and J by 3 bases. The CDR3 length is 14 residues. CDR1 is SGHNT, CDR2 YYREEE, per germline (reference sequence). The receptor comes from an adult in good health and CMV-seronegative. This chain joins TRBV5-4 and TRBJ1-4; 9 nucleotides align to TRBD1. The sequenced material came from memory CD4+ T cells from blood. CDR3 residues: CASRGDRANEKLFF. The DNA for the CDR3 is TGTGCCAGCAGGGGGGACAGGGCTAATGAAAAACTGTTTTTT.